This is a list of T cell receptor beta chains from one sample in a study of T-cell reconstitution after alpha-beta-depleted transplantation in children. One entry per CDR3 protein, called by TCRdb with MiXCR from the PCR reads. In the table there are some 350,000 distinct CDR3 sequences, 16% of which are singletons. The starting material was PBMCs, mostly from graft donor cells, obtained 360 days after TCRalphabeta/CD19-depleted stem cell transplant. The receptor source for this set is a male patient aged 2-9 years who had a stem cell transplant for acute lymphoblastic leukemia, so the T cells may come from the graft donor. Each CDR3 is given with its conserved first and last residue. A D gene is named only where the DNA matches it firmly. Size is omitted from some rows. Given values are once, few, many or a class for expanded clones.

J: TRBJ1-3
size: many
D: NA
V: TRBV7-8
DNA: TGTGCCAGCAGCCCGAGCGGGACAACCGGAAACACCATATATTTT
CDR3: CASSPSGTTGNTIYF

J: TRBJ2-2
size: few
D: NA
V: TRBV27
DNA: TGTGCCAGCATTGGACAAGGGGCGAACACCGGGGAGCTGTTTTTT
CDR3: CASIGQGANTGELFF

J: TRBJ2-7
size: few
D: NA
V: TRBV5-1
DNA: TGCGCCAGCAGCCCCCGATCAGATTCCTTCGAGCAGTACTTC
CDR3: CASSPRSDSFEQYF

J: TRBJ2-4
size: many
D: NA
V: TRBV7-9
DNA: TGTGCCAGCAGCTCCCTCCTAGCCAAAAACATTCAGTACTTC
CDR3: CASSSLLAKNIQYF

J: TRBJ2-1
size: NA
D: TRBD2
V: TRBV4-2
DNA: TGTGCCAGCAGGGGACTAGCGGATGAGCAGTTCTTC
CDR3: CASRGLADEQFF

J: TRBJ2-3
size: few
D: TRBD2
V: TRBV20-1
DNA: TGCAGTGCCCCTACTCCACTAGCGGGAGAGACAGATACGCAGTATTTT
CDR3: CSAPTPLAGETDTQYF

J: TRBJ2-2
size: NA
D: NA
V: TRBV5-1
DNA: TGCGCCAGCAGCCCGGCAGGACAGAGGAACACCGGGGAGCTGTTTTTT
CDR3: CASSPAGQRNTGELFF

J: TRBJ2-7
size: few
D: NA
V: TRBV4-2
DNA: TGTGCCAGCAGCCAAGATGACGACCGGACCTACGAGCAGTACTTC
CDR3: CASSQDDDRTYEQYF

J: TRBJ2-5
size: few
D: NA
V: TRBV28
DNA: TGTGCCAGCACCAACCCAGGGGGGGAGACCCAGTACTTC
CDR3: CASTNPGGETQYF

J: TRBJ2-5
size: NA
D: NA
V: TRBV2
DNA: TGTGCCAGCAGTGAAAGTACAGGGTCCCACCAAGAGACCCAGTACTTC
CDR3: CASSESTGSHQETQYF

J: TRBJ1-2
size: few
D: NA
V: TRBV24-1
DNA: TGTGCCACCAGTGCCCGCGGGGTTAGTAACTATGGCTACACCTTC
CDR3: CATSARGVSNYGYTF

J: TRBJ1-3
size: NA
D: NA
V: TRBV12-3/TRBV12-4
DNA: TGTGCCAGCACCTTGATGAGGGGCTCTGGAAACACCATATATTTT
CDR3: CASTLMRGSGNTIYF

J: TRBJ1-6
size: few
D: TRBD1
V: TRBV12-3/TRBV12-4
DNA: TGTGCCAGCAGAGCCCGGGACAGGGCTCCTAGGTCACCCCTCCACTTT
CDR3: CASRARDRAPRSPLHF

J: TRBJ1-2
size: NA
D: TRBD1
V: TRBV4-2
DNA: TGTGCCAGCAGCCAGGGACAGGTGGGCCAGGGAGGCTACACCTTC
CDR3: CASSQGQVGQGGYTF

J: TRBJ2-1
size: NA
D: TRBD2
V: TRBV5-1
DNA: TGCGCCAGCAGCTTGCCTACTAGCGGGAGGGTGCGTGAGCAGTTCTTC
CDR3: CASSLPTSGRVREQFF

J: TRBJ2-7
size: many
D: NA
V: TRBV12-3/TRBV12-4
DNA: TGTGCCAGCAGTTTTGACGTCGGCCCCTCCTACGAGCAGTACTTC
CDR3: CASSFDVGPSYEQYF

J: TRBJ2-1
size: few
D: TRBD2
V: TRBV20-1
DNA: TGCAGTGCTAGAGCTGAGGGGACTACGAATGGTGAGCAGTTCTTC
CDR3: CSARAEGTTNGEQFF

J: TRBJ1-4
size: NA
D: NA
V: TRBV5-6
DNA: TGTGCCAGCAGTCGGGACTTCGGTGAAAAACTGTTTTTT
CDR3: CASSRDFGEKLFF

J: TRBJ2-3
size: NA
D: TRBD1
V: TRBV7-9
DNA: TGTGCCAGCAGTACATTTCGGGACAGGGTTACAGATACGCAGTATTTT
CDR3: CASSTFRDRVTDTQYF

J: TRBJ1-5
size: NA
D: NA
V: TRBV28
DNA: TGTGCCAGCAGTTTTGAGCTTAATCAGCCCCAGCATTTT
CDR3: CASSFELNQPQHF

J: TRBJ2-7
size: few
D: NA
V: TRBV4-1
DNA: TGCGCCAGCAGCCTCCAAAGCGGACAGACCTACGAGCAGTACTTC
CDR3: CASSLQSGQTYEQYF

J: TRBJ2-1
size: NA
D: NA
V: TRBV4-1
DNA: TGCGCCAGCAGCCAAGGATTTCTGGTTGGGGGCGGTGAGCAGTTCTTC
CDR3: CASSQGFLVGGGEQFF

J: TRBJ2-3
size: NA
D: NA
V: TRBV12-3/TRBV12-4
DNA: TGTGCCAGCAGTTTAAGAGCCGGAACGGGAGCCACAGATACGCAGTATTTT
CDR3: CASSLRAGTGATDTQYF

J: TRBJ2-1
size: many
D: TRBD2
V: TRBV12-3/TRBV12-4
DNA: TGTGCCAGCAGCTTCCCTAGCGGGAGGATCAATGAGCAGTTCTTC
CDR3: CASSFPSGRINEQFF

J: TRBJ2-5
size: NA
D: NA
V: TRBV29-1
DNA: TGCAGCGCCACCTCTCAAGAGACCCAGTACTTC
CDR3: CSATSQETQYF

J: TRBJ2-7
size: few
D: NA
V: TRBV20-1
DNA: TGCAGTGCTAGACAGTTTGGGCTATTCTACGAGCAGTACTTC
CDR3: CSARQFGLFYEQYF

J: TRBJ2-7
size: NA
D: NA
V: TRBV6-1
DNA: TGTGCCAGCCTTACGGGGGTCCTCTCCTACGAGCAGTACTTC
CDR3: CASLTGVLSYEQYF

J: TRBJ2-5
size: many
D: NA
V: TRBV24-1
DNA: TGTGCCACCAGTGATTTTAGGGAGATCGCGGAGACCCAGTACTTC
CDR3: CATSDFREIAETQYF

J: TRBJ1-1
size: few
D: NA
V: TRBV29-1
DNA: TGCAGCGTTGCCCCGGGCACTGAAGCTTTCTTT
CDR3: CSVAPGTEAFF

J: TRBJ1-5
size: NA
D: NA
V: TRBV12-3/TRBV12-4
DNA: TGTGCCAGCAGCCCCTCGGGGCCCGATGGGCGTCAGCCCCAGCATTTT
CDR3: CASSPSGPDGRQPQHF

J: TRBJ2-7
size: few
D: NA
V: TRBV7-6
DNA: TGTGCCAGCAGCTTAGGGTCGGATTCTAGCTACGAGCAGTACTTC
CDR3: CASSLGSDSSYEQYF

J: TRBJ2-5
size: few
D: NA
V: TRBV9
DNA: TGTGCCAGCAGCGTTCGTCCGGGCGAGACCCAGTACTTC
CDR3: CASSVRPGETQYF

J: TRBJ2-5
size: many
D: TRBD1
V: TRBV10-1
DNA: TGCGCCAGCAGCCCTAGACAGGGACGGGAGACCCAGTACTTC
CDR3: CASSPRQGRETQYF

J: TRBJ2-3
size: NA
D: TRBD2
V: TRBV12-3/TRBV12-4
DNA: TGTGCCAGCAGCGACGGACTAGCGGGATTAGATACGCAGTATTTT
CDR3: CASSDGLAGLDTQYF

J: TRBJ2-1
size: NA
D: NA
V: TRBV4-3
DNA: TGCGCCAGCAGCCAAGAGGCCTTCAATGAGCAGTTCTTC
CDR3: CASSQEAFNEQFF

J: TRBJ2-7
size: many
D: NA
V: TRBV6-1
DNA: TGTGCCAGCAGCCTACGGCAGTCCCTCTCCTACGAGCAGTACTTC
CDR3: CASSLRQSLSYEQYF

J: TRBJ2-4
size: few
D: NA
V: TRBV11-2
DNA: TGTGCCAGCAGCCAGGACGGGAAAAACATTCAGTACTTC
CDR3: CASSQDGKNIQYF

J: TRBJ2-1
size: NA
D: TRBD2
V: TRBV19
DNA: TGTGCCAGTAGTTCGTCACTAGCGGCCACCTACAATGAGCAGTTCTTC
CDR3: CASSSSLAATYNEQFF

J: TRBJ2-1
size: NA
D: NA
V: TRBV5-1
DNA: TGCGCCAGCAGCTTGGCGGGCCGGACGGACTACAATGAGCAGTTCTTC
CDR3: CASSLAGRTDYNEQFF

J: TRBJ2-3
size: once
D: NA
V: TRBV12-3/TRBV12-4
DNA: TGTGCCAGCAGTTTCGGGGCAGTATGGGACAACACAGATACGAAGTATTTT
CDR3: CASSFGAVWDNTDTKYF

J: TRBJ2-1
size: NA
D: NA
V: TRBV29-1
DNA: TGCAGCCTCAGCGGACGGAGGCAGTTCTTC
CDR3: CSLSGRRQFF

J: TRBJ2-7
size: NA
D: NA
V: TRBV5-1
DNA: TGCGCCAGCAGCTTATGGATGAGCTCCTACGAGCAGTACTTC
CDR3: CASSLWMSSYEQYF

J: TRBJ2-7
size: many
D: TRBD1
V: TRBV28
DNA: TGTGCCAGCAGTTCGGACAGGGGAGTCCACTACGAGCAGTACTTC
CDR3: CASSSDRGVHYEQYF

J: TRBJ1-2
size: NA
D: NA
V: TRBV5-6
DNA: TGTGCCAGCCGGTTAGCTGGGAACCGACAAAATGGCTACACCTTC
CDR3: CASRLAGNRQNGYTF

J: TRBJ2-2
size: few
D: TRBD1
V: TRBV20-1
DNA: TGCAGTGCCACAGGGGGCAAAGGCACCGGGGAGCTGTTTTTT
CDR3: CSATGGKGTGELFF

J: TRBJ2-5
size: NA
D: TRBD2
V: TRBV5-1
DNA: TGCACCAGCAGCGGGTGGGGACTAGCGGAGACCCAGTACTTC
CDR3: CTSSGWGLAETQYF

J: TRBJ2-3
size: NA
D: TRBD2
V: TRBV6-1
DNA: TGTGCCAGCAGCCGAGGGACTACCGGTCTGGGGTACCGCACAGATACGCAGTATTTT
CDR3: CASSRGTTGLGYRTDTQYF

J: TRBJ2-7
size: NA
D: NA
V: TRBV20-1
DNA: TGCAGTGCTACCCCGGGGTCTACCGAGCAGTACTTC
CDR3: CSATPGSTEQYF

J: TRBJ1-5
size: many
D: TRBD1
V: TRBV5-6
DNA: TGTGCCAGCAGCTCGGACAGGGACCAGCCCCAGCATTTT
CDR3: CASSSDRDQPQHF

J: TRBJ1-1
size: few
D: NA
V: TRBV27
DNA: TGTGCCAGCAGTTTATCGCGGGGGCAGAGGTACACTGAAGCTTTCTTT
CDR3: CASSLSRGQRYTEAFF

J: TRBJ2-1
size: NA
D: NA
V: TRBV12-3/TRBV12-4
DNA: TGTGCCAGCAGCTCCGTGGTCAGGTGGGGGTCCAATGAGCAGTTCTTC
CDR3: CASSSVVRWGSNEQFF

J: TRBJ2-1
size: NA
D: NA
V: TRBV9
DNA: TGTGCCAGCAGCGACCCCCGGGGAAACAATGAGCAGTTCTTC
CDR3: CASSDPRGNNEQFF

J: TRBJ2-3
size: few
D: TRBD1
V: TRBV10-3
DNA: TGTGCCATCAGTGAGTCGATAGGGGGCCTCACAGATACGCAGTATTTT
CDR3: CAISESIGGLTDTQYF